Reported below is one T cell receptor beta chain. Antigen specificity is unknown. Via MiXCR, TCRdb re-called the reads, giving one row per CDR3 protein. Of hundreds of thousands of distinct CDR3 sequences in the sample, approximately 30% were seen once. This entry belongs to a study of T cell repertoires in cytomegalovirus infection. The overall study: From public TCR beta signatures came an indication of both CMV infection and matching HLA type. The study, taken as a whole, reports: Adding up the frequency of public TCR beta families identified people who carried CMV plus the relevant HLA. The ex vivo response was dominated by HLA-C-restricted CMV-specific TCR beta clonotypes.

V lost 4 bases to trimming and J lost 0 bases, with 10 bases between them. The CDR3 length is 14 residues. Germline values: CDR1 SEHNR, CDR2 FQNEAQ (reference sequence). This TCR came from a human donor in good health (CMV status not recorded). Some clones in this sample may be carry-over from other donors' samples. Sequenced sample: PBMCs. The chain couples TRBV7-9 to TRBJ2-7; D may be TRBD2 (6 bases). The CDR3 bases are TGTGCCAGCAGCTCCGTCGGGGGCTCCTACGAGCAGTACTTC. Amino acids: CASSSVGGSYEQYF.